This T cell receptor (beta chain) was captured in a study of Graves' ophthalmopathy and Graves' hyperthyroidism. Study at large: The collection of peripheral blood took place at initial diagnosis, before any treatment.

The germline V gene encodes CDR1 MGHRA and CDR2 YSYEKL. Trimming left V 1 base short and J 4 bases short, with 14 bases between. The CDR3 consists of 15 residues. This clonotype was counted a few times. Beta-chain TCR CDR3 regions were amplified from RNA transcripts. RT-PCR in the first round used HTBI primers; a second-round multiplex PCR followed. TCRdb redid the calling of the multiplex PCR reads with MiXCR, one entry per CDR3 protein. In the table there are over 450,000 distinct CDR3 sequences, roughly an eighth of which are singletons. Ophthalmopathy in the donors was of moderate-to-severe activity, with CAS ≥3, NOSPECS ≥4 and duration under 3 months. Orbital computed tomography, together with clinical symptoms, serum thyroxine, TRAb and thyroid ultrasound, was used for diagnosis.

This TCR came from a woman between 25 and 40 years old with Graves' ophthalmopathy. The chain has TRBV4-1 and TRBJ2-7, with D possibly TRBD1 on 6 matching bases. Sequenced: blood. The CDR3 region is CASSQARTVLYEQYF. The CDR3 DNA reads TGCGCCAGCAGCCAAGCCAGGACAGTTCTTTACGAGCAGTACTTC.